The 6 T cell receptor beta chains given below trace back to one sample, sequenced in a study of cytomegalovirus exposure and HLA in healthy donors. PCR amplification relied on 60 Vbeta primers (plus 13 Jbeta primers). This table comes from immunoSEQ multiplex PCR, and its TCRdb copy is limited to in-frame clones, with some not included. The sample lists about 140,000 clones, over 65% occurring once. Sequencing was carried out using PBMCs. These receptors originate from a female donor in good health and CMV-seronegative.

The CDR3 DNA follows: TGTGCCAGCAGTCTAGGGGGAGTGCCCACTGAAGCTTTCTTT. Translating it yields CASSLGGVPTEAFF. The V and J genes are TRBV6-5 and TRBJ1-1; a weak D match, TRBD1 (6 bases). Trimming removed 5 bases from V and 4 bases from J, with 14 bases in between. Germline assignment: CDR1 MNHEY and CDR2 SVGAGI. CDR3 length equals 14 residues.

The chain joins TRBV21-1 to TRBJ1-1; TRBD1 is the table's D call, not checked against the DNA. TRBV21-1 is a pseudogene locus. The CDR3 contains 17 residues. The CDR3 region has the DNA TGTGCCAGCAGCGAAGGGACACCTAACCCTTTGAACACTGAAGCTTTCTTT. The encoded protein is CASSEGTPNPLNTEAFF.

The chain links TRBV7-3 to TRBJ2-2, with a weak D call TRBD2 (6 bases). V lost 5 bases and J lost 7, with 11 bases in between. The V gene's germline CDR1 is SGHTA and CDR2 FQGTGA. CDR3 size: 13 residues. Here the CDR3 DNA reads TGTGCCAGCAGCGAAAGGAGGGGCGGGGAGCTGTTTTTT. This sequence encodes CASSERRGGELFF.

V usage is TRBV30 and J usage is TRBJ1-6, with D hard to call. Trimming removed 5 bases from V and 12 bases from J, with 14 bases in between. Germline V CDR1 and CDR2: GTSNPN, SVGIG (reference sequence). This CDR3 contains 12 residues. Written as DNA, the CDR3 is TGTGCCTGGTCTAGGACGGCGGGACCCCTCCACTTT. It is translated as CAWSRTAGPLHF.

This chain links TRBV5-4 with TRBJ2-2, with TRBD2 as a possible D gene (7 bases). The germline V gene has CDR1 SGHNT and CDR2 YYREEE (reference sequence). Between the trimmed V and J ends, which lost 4 bases and 2 bases, there was a span of 15 bases. The CDR3 length is 16 residues. Here the CDR3 DNA reads TGTGCCAGCAGCCTGGGTGGGGGGGGCAACACCGGGGAGCTGTTTTTT. Protein: CASSLGGGGNTGELFF.

This clone was counted between two and nine times. This chain uses TRBV5-8 with TRBJ2-6, with 8 positions matching TRBD1. Trimming took 5 bases from V and 2 from J; bases not matched to a gene: 9. The CDR3 is made up of 17 amino acids. The germline CDR1 and CDR2 sequences are SGHTS and YDEGEE. This chain's CDR3 is CASSGSTGAPGANVLTF. The CDR3 DNA sequence: TGTGCCAGCAGTGGGTCGACAGGGGCCCCTGGGGCCAACGTCCTGACTTTC.